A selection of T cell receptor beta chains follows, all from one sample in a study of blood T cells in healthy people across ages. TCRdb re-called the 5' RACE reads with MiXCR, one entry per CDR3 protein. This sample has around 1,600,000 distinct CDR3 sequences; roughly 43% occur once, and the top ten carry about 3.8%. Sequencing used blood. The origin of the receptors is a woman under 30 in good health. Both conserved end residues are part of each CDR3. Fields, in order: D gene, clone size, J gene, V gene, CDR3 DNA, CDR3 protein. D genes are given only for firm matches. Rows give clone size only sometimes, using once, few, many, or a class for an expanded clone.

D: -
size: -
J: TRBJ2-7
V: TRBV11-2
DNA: TGTGCCAGCAGCCTATATCGGGGGGCGACGTCCTACGAGCAGTACTTC
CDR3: CASSLYRGATSYEQYF

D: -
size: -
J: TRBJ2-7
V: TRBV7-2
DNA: TGTGCCAGCAGCTTATCCCGCAATCGAGTCTCCTACGAGCAGTACTTC
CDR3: CASSLSRNRVSYEQYF

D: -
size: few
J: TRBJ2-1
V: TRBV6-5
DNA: TGTGCCAGCAGCCCTTACGCGCTAGCGCTGGGGAATGAGCAGTTCTTC
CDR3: CASSPYALALGNEQFF

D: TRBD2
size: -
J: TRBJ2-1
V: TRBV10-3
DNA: TGTGCCACCGAAACTAGCGGGAGTGAGCAGTTCTTC
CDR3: CATETSGSEQFF

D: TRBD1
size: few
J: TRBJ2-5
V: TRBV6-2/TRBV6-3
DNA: TGTGCCAGCTCTGGACAGGATCGGGAGACCCAGTACTTC
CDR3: CASSGQDRETQYF

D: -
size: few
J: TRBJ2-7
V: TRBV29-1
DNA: TGCAGCGTTGGATCGACAGGCCGATACGAGCAGTACTTC
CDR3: CSVGSTGRYEQYF

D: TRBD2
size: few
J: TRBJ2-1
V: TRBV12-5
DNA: TGTGCTAGTGGTTTGGGACTAGCGGGAGTCTACAATGAGCAGTTCTTC
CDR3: CASGLGLAGVYNEQFF

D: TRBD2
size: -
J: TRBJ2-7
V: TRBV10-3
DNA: TGTGCCATCAGTGAGACACGAAGGACTAGCGGGGGACACGAGCAGTACTTC
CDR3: CAISETRRTSGGHEQYF

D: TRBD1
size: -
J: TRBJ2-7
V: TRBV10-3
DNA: TGTGCCACCCTGGGACAGGGTTTCCACGAGCAGTACTTC
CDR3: CATLGQGFHEQYF

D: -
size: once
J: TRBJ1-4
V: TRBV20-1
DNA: TGCAGTGCTAGAGTGAGCACGAACCCTAATGAAAAACTGTTTTTT
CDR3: CSARVSTNPNEKLFF

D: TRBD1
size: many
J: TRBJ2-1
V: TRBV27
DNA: TGTGCCTCCCGGGACAGCTCCTACAATGAGCAGTTCTTC
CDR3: CASRDSSYNEQFF

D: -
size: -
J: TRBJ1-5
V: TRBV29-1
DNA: TGCAGCGCCCGATGGGGCCAGACAGCCCAGCATTTT
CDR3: CSARWGQTAQHF

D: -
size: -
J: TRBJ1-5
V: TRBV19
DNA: TGTGCCAGTAGTATGGTAGGGATTCAGCCCCAGCATTTT
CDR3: CASSMVGIQPQHF

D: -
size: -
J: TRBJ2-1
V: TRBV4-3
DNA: TGCGCCAGCAGCCAAAGCCCCAGATATAGCAATGAGAAGTTCTTC
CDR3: CASSQSPRYSNEKFF

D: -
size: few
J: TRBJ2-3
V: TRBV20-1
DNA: TGCAGTGCTAGAAAGGGCGGGACGGGCACAGATACGCAGTATTTT
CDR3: CSARKGGTGTDTQYF

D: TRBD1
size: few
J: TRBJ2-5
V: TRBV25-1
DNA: TGTGCCAGCAGCGACAACTGGGGACAGGGACAAGAGACCCAGTACTTC
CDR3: CASSDNWGQGQETQYF

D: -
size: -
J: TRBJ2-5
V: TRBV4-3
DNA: TGCGCCAGCAGCCAAGATTGGCTAGCTAAAGAGACCCAGTACTTC
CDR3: CASSQDWLAKETQYF

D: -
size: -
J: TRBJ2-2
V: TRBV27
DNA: TGTGCCAGCAGACTTACAGAGAATATTGGCACCGGGGAGCTGTTTTTT
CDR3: CASRLTENIGTGELFF

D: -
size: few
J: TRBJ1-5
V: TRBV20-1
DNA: TGCAGTGCTAGAAAGTCCCTTAATCAGCCCCAGCATTTT
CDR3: CSARKSLNQPQHF

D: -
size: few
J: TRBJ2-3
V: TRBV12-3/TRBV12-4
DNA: TGTGCCAGCAGTTGGGATGGGGCAGATACGCAGTATTTT
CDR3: CASSWDGADTQYF

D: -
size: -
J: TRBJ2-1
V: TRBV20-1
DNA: TGCAGTGCTAGAAGGACAGCTAGCTCCTACAATGAGCAGTTCTTC
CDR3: CSARRTASSYNEQFF

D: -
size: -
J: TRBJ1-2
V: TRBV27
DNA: TGTGCCAGCAGTCCGGGCCTCTCCCCCGGCTATGGCTACACCTTC
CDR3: CASSPGLSPGYGYTF

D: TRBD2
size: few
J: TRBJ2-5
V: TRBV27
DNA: TGTGCCAGCAGTCCCGGACTAGCACTCGGGACCCAGTACTTC
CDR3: CASSPGLALGTQYF

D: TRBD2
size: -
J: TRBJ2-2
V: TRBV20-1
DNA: TGCAGTGCTGGGACTAGCGGGAGGTTGGGCGGGGAGCTGTTTTTT
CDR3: CSAGTSGRLGGELFF

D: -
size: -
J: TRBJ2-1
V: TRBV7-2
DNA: TGTGCCAGCAGCACCCGACAGGGAACCGGGAGTGGCAATGAGCAGTTCTTC
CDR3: CASSTRQGTGSGNEQFF

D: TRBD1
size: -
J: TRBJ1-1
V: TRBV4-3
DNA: TGCGCCAGCAGCCAAGATGCCGGGACAGGGAACACTGAAGCTTTCTTT
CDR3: CASSQDAGTGNTEAFF

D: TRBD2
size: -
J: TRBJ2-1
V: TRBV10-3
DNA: TGTGCCATCAGTTTTACCGGGACTAGCGGGTTCTTC
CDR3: CAISFTGTSGFF

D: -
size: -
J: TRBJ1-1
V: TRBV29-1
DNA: TGCAGCGTGGGGGGGCTGAGAGGGGACACTGAAGCTTTCTTT
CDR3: CSVGGLRGDTEAFF

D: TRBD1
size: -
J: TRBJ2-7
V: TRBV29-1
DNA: TGCAGCGTTGAGGGGACAGGGGGGCTCTACGAGCAGTACTTC
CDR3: CSVEGTGGLYEQYF

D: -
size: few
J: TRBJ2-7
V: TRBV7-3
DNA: TGTGCCAGCAGCGATTCTTACGACAATGAGCAGTACTTC
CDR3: CASSDSYDNEQYF

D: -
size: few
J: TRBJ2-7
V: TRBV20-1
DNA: TGCAGTGCTAGGCCCCAGGGTGGCTACGAGCAGTACTTC
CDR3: CSARPQGGYEQYF

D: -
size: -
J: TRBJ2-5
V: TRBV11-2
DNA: TGTGCCAGCAGCAAAACTAGTGAGGAGACCCAGTACTTC
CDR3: CASSKTSEETQYF

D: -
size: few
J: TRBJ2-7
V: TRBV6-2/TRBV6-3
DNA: TGTGCCAGCAGTTACCGGGGTATCTCGAACGAGCAGTACTTC
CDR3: CASSYRGISNEQYF

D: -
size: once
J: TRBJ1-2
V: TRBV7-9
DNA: TGTGCCAGCAGCTCTATTCAGGGGCCGAGTGGGGGCTACACCTTC
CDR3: CASSSIQGPSGGYTF

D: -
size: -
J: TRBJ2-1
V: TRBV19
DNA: TGTGCCAGTAGTATCGGTCTTAGGGCATTGTGGGGTCTTAGAGACTCCTACAATGAGCAGTTCTTC
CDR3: CASSIGLRALWGLRDSYNEQFF

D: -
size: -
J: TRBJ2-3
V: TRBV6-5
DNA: TGTGCCAGCAGCTTGCGGGACTCGCTGGGGGATACGCAGTATTTT
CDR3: CASSLRDSLGDTQYF

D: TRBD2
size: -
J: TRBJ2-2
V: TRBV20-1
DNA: TGCAGTGCTGGGCCGGGACTAGCGGGGGGTAGCGGGGAGCTGTTTTTT
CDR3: CSAGPGLAGGSGELFF

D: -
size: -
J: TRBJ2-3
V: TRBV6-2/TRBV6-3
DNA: TGTGCCAGCAGTTACGGGGGACAAACAGATACGCAGTATTTT
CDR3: CASSYGGQTDTQYF

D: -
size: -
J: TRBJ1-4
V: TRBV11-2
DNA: TGTGCCAGCAGCGGCCGCTATTCAACTAATGAAAAACTGTTTTTT
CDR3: CASSGRYSTNEKLFF

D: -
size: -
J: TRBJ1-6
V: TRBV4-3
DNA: TGCGCCAGCAGCCAAGATCCCGGGATCTCACCCCTCCACTTT
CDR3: CASSQDPGISPLHF

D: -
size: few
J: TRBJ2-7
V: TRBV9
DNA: TGTGCCAGCAGCGCGGGACACGTCTCCTACGAGCAGTACTTC
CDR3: CASSAGHVSYEQYF

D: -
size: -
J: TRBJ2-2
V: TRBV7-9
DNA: TGTGCCAGCAGCGAAACTATGAACACCGGGGAGCTGTTTTTT
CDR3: CASSETMNTGELFF

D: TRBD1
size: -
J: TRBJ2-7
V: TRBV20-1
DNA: TGCAGTGGTAATCCAGGGGGCGGCTACGAGCAGTACTTC
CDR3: CSGNPGGGYEQYF

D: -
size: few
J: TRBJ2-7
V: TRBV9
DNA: TGTGCCAGCAGCGTGGACGAGAACTACGAGCAGTACTTC
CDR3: CASSVDENYEQYF

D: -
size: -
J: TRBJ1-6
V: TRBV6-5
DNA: TGTGCCAGCAGTTACCTATCAGGGCGAGAGAATTCACCCCTCCACTTT
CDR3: CASSYLSGRENSPLHF

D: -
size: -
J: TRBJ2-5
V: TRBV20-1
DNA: TGCAGTGCTAGAGATGAAGTAGAGACCCAGTACTTC
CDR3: CSARDEVETQYF

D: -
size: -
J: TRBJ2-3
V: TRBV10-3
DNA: TGTGCCGCCCAACCGGGGGAGTCGGATACGCAGTATTTT
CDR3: CAAQPGESDTQYF

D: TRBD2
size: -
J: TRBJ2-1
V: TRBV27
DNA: TGTGCCAGCAGTAAAGCGGGAGGATACAATGAGCAGTTCTTC
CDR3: CASSKAGGYNEQFF

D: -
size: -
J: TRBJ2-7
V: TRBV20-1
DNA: TGCAGTGCGTCGAACCCCGACGAGCAGTACTTC
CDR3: CSASNPDEQYF

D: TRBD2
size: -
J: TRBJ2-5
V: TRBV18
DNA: TGTGCCAGCTCACCAAGCGGGAAGCAAGAGACCCAGTACTTC
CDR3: CASSPSGKQETQYF

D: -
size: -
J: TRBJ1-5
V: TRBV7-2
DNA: TGTGCCAGCAGCCAGGGGTATAGTGTTCAGCCCCAGCATTTT
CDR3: CASSQGYSVQPQHF

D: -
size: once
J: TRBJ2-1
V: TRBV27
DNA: TGTGCCAGCAGTGGTCGGACAGAGCAGTTCTTC
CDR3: CASSGRTEQFF